Presented here are 8 T cell receptor beta chains from one specimen sequenced in a study of cytomegalovirus exposure and HLA in healthy donors. With 60 Vbeta and 13 Jbeta primers, the PCR was carried out. Method: immunoSEQ multiplex PCR; TCRdb's copy keeps in-frame clones and lacks some. The sample lists 150,000 to 200,000 clones; roughly 80% were seen once. The sequencing input was PBMCs. These receptors were obtained from a woman between 18 and 29 years old in good health and CMV-seronegative.

V and J are TRBV5-1 and TRBJ2-5, with D tentatively TRBD2 (5 bases). CDR1 and CDR2 from the germline V gene are SGHRS and YFSETQ. The ends were cut back, 5 bases at V and 2 bases at J, with 10 bases in the middle. The CDR3 contains 13 residues. This CDR3 is CASRNSGQETQYF. As DNA, the CDR3 is TGCGCCAGCAGAAACAGCGGACAAGAGACCCAGTACTTC.

The J gene is TRBJ2-7, the V gene TRBV30, with D tentatively TRBD1 (5 bases). CDR1 and CDR2 (germline): GTSNPN, SVGIG (reference sequence). Trimming took 2 bases from V and 4 from J, leaving 9 bases between them. The CDR3 runs to 12 residues. CDR3 protein: CAWSRAGYEQYF. The DNA for the CDR3 is TGTGCCTGGAGTCGGGCAGGGTACGAGCAGTACTTC.

The genes are TRBV27 and TRBJ1-1; D unresolved. CDR1 is MNHEY and CDR2 is SMNVEV in the germline V gene (reference sequence). Trimming shortened V by 4 bases and J by 6 bases, and 9 bases separated the two germline ends. CDR3 size: 12 residues. The chain's CDR3 is CASSSGNAEAFF. The CDR3, as DNA: TGTGCCAGCAGTTCCGGGAATGCTGAAGCTTTCTTT.

The rearrangement uses TRBV28 and TRBJ2-7, with a weak D call TRBD2 (6 bases). The V gene lost 2 bases and the J gene lost 6 bases, with 14 bases spanning the gap. The CDR3 totals 14 residues. The germline gives CDR1 MDHEN, CDR2 SYDVKM. The CDR3 sequence: CASSLAGMQSEQYF. The CDR3 DNA is TGTGCCAGCAGTTTAGCGGGGATGCAATCCGAGCAGTACTTC.

This clone was observed a single time. V usage is TRBV11-3 and J usage is TRBJ2-1; 8 nucleotides line up with TRBD2. CDR3 length equals 15 residues. Germline CDR1 is SGHNT and CDR2 is YENEEA. J lost 7 bases, V lost 5 bases, and 10 bases had no gene match. CDR3 sequence (DNA): TGTGCCAGCAGCGAAGCAGCCGGGGGGGGAAATGAGCAGTTCTTC. Its translation is CASSEAAGGGNEQFF.

The V gene is TRBV5-4, the J gene TRBJ1-2, with 9 bases aligning to TRBD1. Trimming at V came to 4 bases and at J to 4 bases, leaving 5 bases not matched to a gene. Looked up from germline, CDR1 is SGHNT and CDR2 is YYREEE (reference sequence). The CDR3 loop spans 14 amino acids. CDR3 in amino acids: CASSGGTGPYGYTF. The CDR3 DNA reads TGTGCCAGCAGCGGAGGGACAGGGCCCTATGGCTACACCTTC.

This clone has more than one count but fewer than ten. V usage is TRBV19 and J usage is TRBJ2-7, with 9 bases identical to TRBD1. The germline CDR1 and CDR2 sequences are LNHDA and SQIVND (reference sequence). Germline trimming cut 6 bases from V and 4 bases from J; bases unmatched to any gene: 13. The CDR3 has 16 amino acids. The CDR3: CASSPLRMDRGYEQYF. The CDR3 nucleotides read TGTGCCAGTAGCCCCTTGCGAATGGACAGGGGTTACGAGCAGTACTTC.

The J gene is TRBJ1-5, the V gene TRBV18; 8 bases fit TRBD1. V dropped 3 bases and J dropped 6; count of bases not matched to a gene: 10. The CDR3 is 16 amino acids. The V gene's germline CDR1 is KGHSH and CDR2 LQKENI. DNA of the CDR3: TGTGCCAGCTCACCCTCTCCCGGACAGGGAAGTCAGCCCCAGCATTTT. This encodes CASSPSPGQGSQPQHF.